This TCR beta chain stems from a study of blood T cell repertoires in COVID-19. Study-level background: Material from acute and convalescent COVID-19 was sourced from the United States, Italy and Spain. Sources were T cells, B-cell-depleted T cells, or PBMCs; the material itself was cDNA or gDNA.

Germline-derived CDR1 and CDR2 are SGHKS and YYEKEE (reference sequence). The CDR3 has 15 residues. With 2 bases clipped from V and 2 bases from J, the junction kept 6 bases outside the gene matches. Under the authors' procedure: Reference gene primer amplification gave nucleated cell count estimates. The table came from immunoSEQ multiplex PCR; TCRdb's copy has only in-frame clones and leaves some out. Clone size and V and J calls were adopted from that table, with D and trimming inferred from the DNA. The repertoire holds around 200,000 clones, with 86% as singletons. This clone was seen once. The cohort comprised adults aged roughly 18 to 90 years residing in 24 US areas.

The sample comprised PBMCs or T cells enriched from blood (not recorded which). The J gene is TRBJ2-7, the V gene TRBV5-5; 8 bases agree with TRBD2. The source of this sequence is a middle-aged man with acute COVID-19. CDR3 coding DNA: TGTGCCAGCAGCTTCGCTAGCGGGTGGGCCTACGAGCAGTACTTC. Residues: CASSFASGWAYEQYF.